The T cell receptor beta chain described here comes from a study of OX40 agonist ivuxolimab in advanced cancers. This CDR3 is built from 13 residues. Germline assignment: CDR1 SNHLY and CDR2 FYNNEI. V gave up 4 bases and J gave up 3 bases, with 8 bases separating them. Profiling relied on immunoSEQ multiplex PCR, and the TCRdb table lists in-frame clones only, not all of them. The sample has about 81,000 clones, around nine tenths seen once. Sequenced here: CD4+ or CD8+ T cells sorted from blood, sampled in a trial of the OX40 agonist ivuxolimab. This TCR came from an adult with an advanced solid tumor such as melanoma, head and neck, liver or kidney cancer. The gene calls are TRBV2 and TRBJ2-3, with unresolved D. The CDR3 reads CASSVQGTDTQYF. In nucleotides, the CDR3 is TGTGCCAGCAGTGTGCAAGGGACAGATACGCAGTATTTT.